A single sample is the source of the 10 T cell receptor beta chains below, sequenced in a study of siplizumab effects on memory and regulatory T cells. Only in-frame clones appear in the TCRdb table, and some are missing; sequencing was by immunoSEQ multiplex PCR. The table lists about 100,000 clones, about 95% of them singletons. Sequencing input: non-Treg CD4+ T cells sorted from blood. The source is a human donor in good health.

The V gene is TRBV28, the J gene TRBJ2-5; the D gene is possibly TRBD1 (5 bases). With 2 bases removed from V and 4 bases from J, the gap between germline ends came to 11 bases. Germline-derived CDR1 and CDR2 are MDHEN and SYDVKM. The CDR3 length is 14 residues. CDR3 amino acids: CASSLGATRETQYF. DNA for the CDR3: TGTGCCAGCAGTTTAGGGGCTACACGAGAGACCCAGTACTTC.

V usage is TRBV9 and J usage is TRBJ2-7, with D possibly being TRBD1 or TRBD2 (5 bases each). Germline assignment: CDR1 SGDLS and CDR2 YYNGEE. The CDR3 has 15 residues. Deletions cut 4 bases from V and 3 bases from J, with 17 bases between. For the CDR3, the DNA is TGTGCCAGCAGCTCAGACGGCAGGGCGGGCTACGAGCAGTACTTC. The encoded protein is CASSSDGRAGYEQYF.

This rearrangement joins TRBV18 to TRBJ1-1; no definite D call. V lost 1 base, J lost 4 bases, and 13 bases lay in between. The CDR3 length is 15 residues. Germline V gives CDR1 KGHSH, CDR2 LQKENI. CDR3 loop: CASSPLGPRSTEAFF. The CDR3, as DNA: TGTGCCAGCTCACCACTAGGGCCAAGGAGCACTGAAGCTTTCTTT.

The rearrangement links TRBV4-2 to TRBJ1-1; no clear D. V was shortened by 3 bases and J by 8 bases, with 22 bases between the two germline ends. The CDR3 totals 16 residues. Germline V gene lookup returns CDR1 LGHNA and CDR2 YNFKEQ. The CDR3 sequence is CASSQGIPGLAVEAFF. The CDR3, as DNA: TGTGCCAGCAGCCAGGGGATACCGGGCCTGGCGGTGGAAGCTTTCTTT.

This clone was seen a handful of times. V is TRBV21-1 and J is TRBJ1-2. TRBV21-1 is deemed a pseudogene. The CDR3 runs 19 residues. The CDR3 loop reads CASSKVGHSLSWVNYGYTF. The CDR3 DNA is TGTGCCAGCAGCAAAGTCGGGCACTCTCTCTCGTGGGTTAACTATGGCTACACCTTC.

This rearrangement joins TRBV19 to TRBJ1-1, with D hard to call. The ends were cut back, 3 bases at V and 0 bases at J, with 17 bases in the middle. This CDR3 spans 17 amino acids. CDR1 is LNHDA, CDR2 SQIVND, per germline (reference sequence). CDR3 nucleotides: TGTGCCAGTAGTATGGTTGGTACTGGGAAAATGAACACTGAAGCTTTCTTT. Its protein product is CASSMVGTGKMNTEAFF.

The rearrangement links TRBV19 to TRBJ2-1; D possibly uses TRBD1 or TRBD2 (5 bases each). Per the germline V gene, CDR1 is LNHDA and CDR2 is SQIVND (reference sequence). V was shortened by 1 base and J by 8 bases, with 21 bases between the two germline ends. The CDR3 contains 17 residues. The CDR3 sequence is CASSIVFRLRAEDEQFF. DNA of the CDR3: TGTGCCAGTAGTATAGTCTTTAGGCTCAGGGCGGAGGATGAGCAGTTCTTC.

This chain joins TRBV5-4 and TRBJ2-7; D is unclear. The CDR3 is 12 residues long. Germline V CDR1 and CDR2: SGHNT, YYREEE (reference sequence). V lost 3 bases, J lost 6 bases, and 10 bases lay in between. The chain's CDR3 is CASSWPRTEQYF. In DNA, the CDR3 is TGTGCCAGCAGCTGGCCGCGAACCGAGCAGTACTTC. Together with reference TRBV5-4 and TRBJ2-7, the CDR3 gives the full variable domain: ETGVTQSPTHLIKTRGQQVTLRCSSQSGHNTVSWYQQALGQGPQFIFQYYREEENGRGNFPPRFSGLQFPNYSSELNVNALELDDSALYLCASSWPRTEQYFGPGTRLTVT.

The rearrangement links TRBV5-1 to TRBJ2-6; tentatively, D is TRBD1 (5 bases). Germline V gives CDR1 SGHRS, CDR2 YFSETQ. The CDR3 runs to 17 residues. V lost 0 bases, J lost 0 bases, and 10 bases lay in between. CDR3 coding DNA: TGCGCCAGCAGCTTGGCAGGGCCGAGCTCTGGGGCCAACGTCCTGACTTTC. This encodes CASSLAGPSSGANVLTF.

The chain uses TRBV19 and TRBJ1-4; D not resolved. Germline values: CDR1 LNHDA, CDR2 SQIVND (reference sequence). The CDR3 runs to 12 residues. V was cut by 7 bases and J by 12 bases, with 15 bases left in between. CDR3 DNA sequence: TGTGCCAGTACCGACGGTTTACTGGAACTGTTTTTT. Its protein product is CASTDGLLELFF.